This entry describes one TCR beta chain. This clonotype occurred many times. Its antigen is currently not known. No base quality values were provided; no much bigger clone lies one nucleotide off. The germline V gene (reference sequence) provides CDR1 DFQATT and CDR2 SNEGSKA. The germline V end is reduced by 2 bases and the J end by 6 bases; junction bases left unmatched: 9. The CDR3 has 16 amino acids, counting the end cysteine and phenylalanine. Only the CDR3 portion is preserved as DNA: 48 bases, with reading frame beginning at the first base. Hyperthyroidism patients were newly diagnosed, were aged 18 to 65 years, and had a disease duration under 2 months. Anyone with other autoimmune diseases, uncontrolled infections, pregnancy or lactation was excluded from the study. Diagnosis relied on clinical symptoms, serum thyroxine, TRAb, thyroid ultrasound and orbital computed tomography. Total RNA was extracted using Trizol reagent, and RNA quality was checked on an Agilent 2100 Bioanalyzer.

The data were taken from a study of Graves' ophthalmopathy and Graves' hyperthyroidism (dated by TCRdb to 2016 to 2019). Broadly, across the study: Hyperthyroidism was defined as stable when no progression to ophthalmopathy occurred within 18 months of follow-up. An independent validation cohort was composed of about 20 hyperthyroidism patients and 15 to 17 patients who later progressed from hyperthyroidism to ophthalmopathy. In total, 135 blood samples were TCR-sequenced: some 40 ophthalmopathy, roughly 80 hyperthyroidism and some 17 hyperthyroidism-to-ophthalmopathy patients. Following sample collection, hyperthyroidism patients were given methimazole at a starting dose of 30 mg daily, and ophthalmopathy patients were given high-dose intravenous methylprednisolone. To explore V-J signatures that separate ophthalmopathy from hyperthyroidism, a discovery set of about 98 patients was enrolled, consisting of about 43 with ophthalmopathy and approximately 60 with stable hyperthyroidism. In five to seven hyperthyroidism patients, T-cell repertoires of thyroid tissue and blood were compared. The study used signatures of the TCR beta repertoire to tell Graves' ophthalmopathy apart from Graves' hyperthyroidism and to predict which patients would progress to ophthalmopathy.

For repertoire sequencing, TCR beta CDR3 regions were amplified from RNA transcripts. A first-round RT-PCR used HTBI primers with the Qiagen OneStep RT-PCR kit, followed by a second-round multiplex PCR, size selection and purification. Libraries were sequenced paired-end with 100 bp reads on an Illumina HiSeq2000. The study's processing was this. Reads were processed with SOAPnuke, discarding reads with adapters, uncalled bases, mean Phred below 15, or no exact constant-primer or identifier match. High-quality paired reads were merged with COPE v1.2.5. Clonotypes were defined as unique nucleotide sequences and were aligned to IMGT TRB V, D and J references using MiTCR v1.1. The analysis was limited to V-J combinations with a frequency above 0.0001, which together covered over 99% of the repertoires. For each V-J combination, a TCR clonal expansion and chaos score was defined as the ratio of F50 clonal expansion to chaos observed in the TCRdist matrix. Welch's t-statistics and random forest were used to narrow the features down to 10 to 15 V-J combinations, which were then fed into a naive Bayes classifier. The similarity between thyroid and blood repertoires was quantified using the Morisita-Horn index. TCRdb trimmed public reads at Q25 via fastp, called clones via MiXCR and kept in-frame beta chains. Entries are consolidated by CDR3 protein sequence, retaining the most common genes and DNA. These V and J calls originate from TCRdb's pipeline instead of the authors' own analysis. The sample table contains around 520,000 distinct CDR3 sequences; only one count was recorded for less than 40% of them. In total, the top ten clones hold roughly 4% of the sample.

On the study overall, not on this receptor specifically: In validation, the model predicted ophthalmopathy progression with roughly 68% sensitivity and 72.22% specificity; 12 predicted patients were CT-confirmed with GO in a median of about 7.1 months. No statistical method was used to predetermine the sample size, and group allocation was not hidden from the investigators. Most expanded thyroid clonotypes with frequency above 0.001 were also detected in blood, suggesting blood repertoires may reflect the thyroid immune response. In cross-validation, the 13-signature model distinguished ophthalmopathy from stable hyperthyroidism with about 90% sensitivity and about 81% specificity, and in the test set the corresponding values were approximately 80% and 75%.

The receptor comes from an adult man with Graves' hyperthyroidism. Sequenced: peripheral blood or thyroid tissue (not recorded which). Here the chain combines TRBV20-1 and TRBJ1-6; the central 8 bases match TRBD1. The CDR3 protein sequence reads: CSARSRQGFGNSPLHF. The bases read TGCAGTGCTAGATCGAGACAGGGGTTTGGTAATTCACCCCTCCACTTT.